This TCR beta chain was documented in a study of blood T cell repertoires in COVID-19. Trimming shortened V by 8 bases and J by 0 bases, and 11 bases separated the two germline ends. Germline-derived CDR1 and CDR2 are MNHEY and SVGAGI. This CDR3 has 14 amino acids. The authors' processing: Amplifying reference gene primers gave estimates of nucleated cell counts. TCRdb's table, derived via immunoSEQ multiplex PCR, lists solely in-frame clones and lacks some. V and J calls and clone size are those listed in that table; D and trimming were worked out from the DNA. The sample contains roughly 330,000 clones, roughly 88% of which appear only once.

The sequenced sample consisted of peripheral blood. The V call is TRBV6-5, the J call TRBJ1-5, with D tentatively TRBD1 (5 bases). This sequence originates from a woman aged 45-65 years with acute or convalescent COVID-19. CDR3 sequence (DNA): TGTGCCAGCGACGGGGGGTATAGCAATCAGCCCCAGCATTTT. It specifies CASDGGYSNQPQHF.